This TCR beta chain was recorded in a study of T cells in Graves' hyperthyroidism and ophthalmopathy. Study information: At the time of initial diagnosis and before any treatment, peripheral blood was collected.

Amplification of TCR beta CDR3 regions used RNA as the template. The study used the HTBI primer set for a first-round RT-PCR of the TCR CDR3. TCRdb re-derived calls from the multiplex PCR reads in MiXCR, one entry per CDR3 protein. The sample has about 480,000 distinct CDR3 sequences, 13% to 15% seen once; the top ten hold under 20%. This clonotype was seen many times. Its antigen is not known. Study-level findings and limits: For ophthalmopathy, model prediction preceded onset by a median about six months. Most clonotypes expanded in the thyroid (above 0.001) were also present in blood.

This sequence originates from a woman younger than 30 with Graves' hyperthyroidism. Sequencing input: blood.

CDR3 nucleotides: TGTGCCATCAGTGAGTCGCCAGGGGTGAGCACAGATACGCAGTATTTT. Amino acid sequence: CAISESPGVSTDTQYF. This sequence joins TRBV10-3 and TRBJ2-3, with a tentative D call TRBD1 (6 bases). CDR3 length equals 16 residues. Germline V gene lookup returns CDR1 ENHRY and CDR2 SYGVKD. V was pared by 0 bases and J by 0 bases, with 10 bases between.